Listed here are 8 T cell receptor beta chains from one sample, sequenced in a study of cytomegalovirus exposure and HLA in healthy donors (dated by TCRdb to about 2017). Library creation used the immunoSEQ multiplex PCR assay. A mixture of 60 forward primers for TCR Vbeta segments and 13 reverse primers for TCR Jbeta segments was used in the multiplex PCR. TCRdb retrieved this table from immuneACCESS and kept in-frame rearrangements only. Not all clones are present; in checked studies, unresolved V genes account for under half, and no reason is known for the remainder. The sample profile shows approximately 90,000 clones; 60% to 80% of them were found once. Of the sample, around 6.3% falls within the top ten clones. The sample was PBMCs. The receptor source for this set is a woman aged 25-40 years in good health and CMV-seronegative.

The genes are TRBV29-1 and TRBJ2-3; 7 bases align to TRBD2. CDR3 size: 14 residues. J was trimmed by 5 bases and V by 8 bases; bases with no gene match: 13. Looked up from germline, CDR1 is SQVTM and CDR2 is ANQGSEA. Here the CDR3 reads CSSLGEGGQDTQYF. The CDR3, as DNA: TGCAGCTCCCTCGGGGAGGGAGGGCAAGATACGCAGTATTTT.

The rearrangement joins TRBV5-1 to TRBJ2-1; perhaps TRBD2 as D (5 bases). There are 16 residues in the CDR3. V lost 0 bases to trimming and J lost 12 bases, with 22 bases between them. Germline CDR1 is SGHRS and CDR2 is YFSETQ. The CDR3 DNA sequence: TGCGCCAGCAGCTTGGTGGTGGACTCCCAAAGCGGAGGGCAGTTCTTC. This sequence encodes CASSLVVDSQSGGQFF. The complete variable domain, with remaining parts taken from reference TRBV5-1 and TRBJ2-1, reads KAGVTQTPRYLIKTRGQQVTLSCSPISGHRSVSWYQQTPGQGLQFLFEYFSETQRNKGNFPGRFSGRQFSNSRSEMNVSTLELGDSALYLCASSLVVDSQSGGQFFGPGTRLTVL.

J is TRBJ1-2 and V is TRBV6-6, with 7 bases fitting TRBD1. V shed 8 bases and J 1 base; nucleotides not matched to a gene: 7. Germline assignment: CDR1 MNHNY and CDR2 SVGAGI (reference sequence). The CDR3 length is 14 residues. The CDR3 DNA sequence: TGTGCCAGCCAGTGGGGACAGTATAACTATGGCTACACCTTC. Amino acid sequence: CASQWGQYNYGYTF.

The chain is built from TRBV13 and TRBJ2-3; 11 bases match TRBD2. This CDR3 contains 17 residues. In germline, CDR1 is PRHDT, CDR2 FYEKMQ (reference sequence). Trimming took 4 bases from V and 2 from J; bases not matched to a gene: 8. CDR3 residues: CASSYFGSGRVTDTQYF. CDR3 in DNA: TGTGCCAGCAGCTATTTCGGTAGCGGGAGGGTCACAGATACGCAGTATTTT.

CDR3 region: CAVRGRYGYTF. The CDR3 DNA reads TGTGCTGTCAGGGGCCGCTATGGCTACACCTTC. The chain couples TRBV12-5 to TRBJ1-2; TRBD1 is a possible D gene (6 bases). V shed 11 bases and J shed 4 bases, with 11 bases lying between them. The CDR3 runs 11 residues. CDR1 is LGHNT, CDR2 FRNRAP, per germline.

Turning to this clone: Other DNA sequences in the sample encode the same CDR3. The chain uses TRBV30 and TRBJ2-5; D gene ambiguous. CDR3 length: 11 residues. Trimming pared 0 bases from V and 5 bases from J, leaving 4 bases between. Germline V gives CDR1 GTSNPN, CDR2 SVGIG (reference sequence). CDR3 nucleotides: TGTGCCTGGAGTGTACTTGAGACCCAGTACTTC. Encoded protein: CAWSVLETQYF.

This chain's CDR3 is CASREQVNQPQHF. DNA for the CDR3: TGTGCCAGCAGGGAACAGGTTAATCAGCCCCAGCATTTT. V and J are TRBV6-1 and TRBJ1-5; D might be TRBD1 (5 bases). CDR3 length: 13 residues. V lost 6 bases and J lost 4, with 10 bases in between. In germline, CDR1 is MNHNS, CDR2 SASEGT.

This clone was detected once. The chain joins TRBV7-3 to TRBJ1-3, with 8 bases identical to TRBD1. The CDR3 has 12 residues. CDR1 SGHTA and CDR2 FQGTGA come from the germline V gene. The V gene end was trimmed by 9 bases and the J gene end by 2 bases; junction bases not matched to a gene: 0. The CDR3 DNA follows: TGTGCCAGGGACAGGGCTGGAAACACCATATATTTT. Protein: CARDRAGNTIYF.